The text below deals with one T cell receptor beta chain. Its matching antigen is unknown. The table came from immunoSEQ multiplex PCR; TCRdb's copy has only in-frame clones and leaves some out. The sample lists 50,000 to 80,000 clones; roughly 98% were seen once. Germline V gene data show CDR1 as SGHNT and CDR2 as YYREEE (reference sequence). Trimming removed 6 bases at V and 7 bases at J, with 14 bases between. The CDR3 totals 13 residues. This entry comes from a study of Tregs in tolerant kidney transplant recipients. Overall study findings and caveats: Activated donor B cell expansion appeared to reveal the most relevant donor-specific TCRbeta repertoire. The small number of patients limits these findings pending further validation.

Before regulatory T cell sorting, thawed PBMCs rested overnight at 37°C in 200 IU/ml IL-2. J is TRBJ2-1 and V is TRBV5-4; a weak D match, TRBD2 (5 bases). This TCR derives from a human donor who received a combined kidney and bone marrow transplant. The specimen was Tregs from blood, collected before the transplant. Here the CDR3 reads CASKGTIANEQFF. Here the CDR3 DNA reads TGTGCCAGCAAGGGTACGATAGCGAATGAGCAGTTCTTC.